These 22 T cell receptor beta chains share one sample of origin, sequenced in a study of T-cell reconstitution after alpha-beta-depleted transplantation in children. As it was prepared, the TCRbeta library received unique molecular identifiers. TCRdb redid the calling of the PCR reads with MiXCR, one entry per CDR3 protein. The sample records roughly 180,000 distinct CDR3 sequences, roughly 15% being singletons. The sample in question was PBMCs from the stem cell graft donor, obtained from the stem cell graft. These receptors all stem from a human donor who donated a stem cell graft to a child with acute lymphoblastic leukemia.

There are many counts of this clonotype. V is TRBV5-5 and J is TRBJ2-5, with 9 bases lining up with TRBD2. The germline gives CDR1 SGHKS, CDR2 YYEKEE (reference sequence). With V trimmed by 2 bases and J by 3 bases, 11 bases remained unmatched. This CDR3 comprises 17 residues. The CDR3 DNA reads TGTGCCAGCAGCTTCTTCTGGGCTAGCGGGACGGAAGAGACCCAGTACTTC. Amino acid sequence: CASSFFWASGTEETQYF. The full variable domain, with the rest looked up from reference TRBV5-5 and TRBJ2-5, is DAGVTQSPTHLIKTRGQQVTLRCSPISGHKSVSWYQQVLGQGPQFIFQYYEKEERGRGNFPDRFSARQFPNYSSELNVNALLLGDSALYLCASSFFWASGTEETQYFGPGTRLLVL.

The chain carries TRBV20-1 and TRBJ1-2; the D gene is possibly TRBD1 (5 bases). Germline V CDR1 and CDR2: DFQATT, SNEGSKA (reference sequence). V shed 6 bases and J shed 4 bases, with 9 bases lying between them. The CDR3 has 11 amino acids. The CDR3 DNA follows: TGCAGTGCCACGGGGGGCTATGGCTACACCTTC. The encoded protein is CSATGGYGYTF.

There are many counts of this clonotype. The CDR3 here is CAISRSDVTDTQYF. CDR3 nucleotides: TGTGCCATCAGTCGATCGGACGTCACAGATACGCAGTATTTT. The chain combines TRBV10-3 with TRBJ2-3; D is uncertain. This CDR3 is built from 14 residues. Germline values: CDR1 ENHRY, CDR2 SYGVKD. V shed 5 bases and J shed 2 bases, with 11 bases lying between them.

This clonotype was found many times. CDR3 sequence: CSATRPPQVLNEQFF. DNA of the CDR3: TGCAGTGCTACCCGTCCTCCCCAAGTTTTGAATGAGCAGTTCTTC. The chain employs TRBV20-1 and TRBJ2-1; no definite D call. Deletions cut 4 bases from V and 7 bases from J, with 20 bases between. The CDR3 extends over 15 amino acids. Germline V gives CDR1 DFQATT, CDR2 SNEGSKA (reference sequence).

The chain has TRBV5-1 and TRBJ2-1; the D gene is possibly TRBD2 (6 bases). Per germline, CDR1 SGHRS and CDR2 YFSETQ. With 4 bases removed from V and 6 bases from J, the gap between germline ends came to 17 bases. The CDR3 is 15 amino acids. CDR3 coding DNA: TGCGCCAGCAGCCGGAGCGGGCCTGGGGGCAATGAGCAGTTCTTC. Translation gives CASSRSGPGGNEQFF.

This clonotype was counted many times. This chain uses TRBV5-8 with TRBJ1-1; 9 bases are shared with TRBD1. There are 17 residues in the CDR3. Germline CDR1 reads SGHTS; CDR2 reads YDEGEE. After removal of 4 bases from V and 0 bases from J, the junction contained 10 bases not matched to a gene. The CDR3 bases are TGTGCCAGCAGCGTACAGGGGGCGGTAACCTTGAACACTGAAGCTTTCTTT. Its translation: CASSVQGAVTLNTEAFF.

This clonotype was found many times. This rearrangement joins TRBV5-1 to TRBJ1-4; D gene uncertain. The CDR3 covers 15 residues. Germline V gives CDR1 SGHRS, CDR2 YFSETQ. V was cut by 0 bases and J by 8 bases, with 14 bases left in between. The CDR3 loop reads CASSLDGVGNEKLFF. The CDR3 nucleotides are TGCGCCAGCAGCTTGGATGGTGTAGGGAACGAAAAACTGTTTTTT.

Ten or more counts support this clonotype. The chain combines TRBV15 with TRBJ2-2; possible D gene TRBD1, 5 bases. CDR1 and CDR2 (germline): LNHNV, YYDKDF (reference sequence). Between the trimmed V and J ends, which lost 2 bases and 5 bases, there was a span of 9 bases. There are 14 residues in the CDR3. CDR3 sequence: CATSRSGNTGELFF. The CDR3 nucleotides are TGTGCCACCAGCAGATCAGGGAATACCGGGGAGCTGTTTTTT.

This clonotype was recorded at least ten times. The chain combines TRBV12-3 or TRBV12-4 with TRBJ2-7; D remains unclear. Between the trimmed V and J ends, which lost 2 bases and 8 bases, there was a span of 13 bases. This CDR3 contains 13 residues. DNA of the CDR3: TGTGCCAGCAGTTTACGGTTAGGTGACAAGCAGTACTTC. Amino acids: CASSLRLGDKQYF.

The table lists this clonotype with a count of one. The V gene is TRBV10-3, the J gene TRBJ2-6; D is unresolved. V lost 9 bases, J lost 0 bases, and 24 bases lay in between. The CDR3 is 19 residues long. Germline CDR1 is ENHRY and CDR2 is SYGVKD. The CDR3 sequence is CAISPAVESQHSGANVLTF. Written as DNA, the CDR3 is TGTGCCATATCCCCGGCCGTCGAATCTCAACACTCTGGGGCCAACGTCCTGACTTTC.

In its sample, this clonotype was seen many times. The gene calls are TRBV2 and TRBJ2-1, with 10 nucleotides matching TRBD1. CDR1 is SNHLY and CDR2 is FYNNEI in the germline V gene. The CDR3 is 13 residues long. With V trimmed by 6 bases and J by 9 bases, 5 bases remained unmatched. The CDR3, as DNA: TGTGCCAGCAGCGGGACAGGGGTAGGTGAGCAGTTCTTC. It translates to CASSGTGVGEQFF.

This clonotype was counted ten times or more. The chain links TRBV5-1 to TRBJ2-1; 10 bases fit TRBD1. The J segment lost 8 bases and the V segment lost 4 bases, leaving 9 bases of the junction unmatched. Germline V CDR1 and CDR2: SGHRS, YFSETQ. The CDR3 has 15 residues. The CDR3 spells CASSIMTGGLDEQFF. CDR3 bases: TGCGCCAGCAGCATCATGACAGGGGGCTTGGATGAGCAGTTCTTC.

In this sample, this clonotype turned up many times. The chain uses TRBV12-3 or TRBV12-4 and TRBJ2-5; D not certain. The germline V and J ends were trimmed by 7 bases and 5 bases, with 14 bases remaining between them. This CDR3 contains 13 residues. CDR3 amino acids: CASTSDLGETQYF. The CDR3 DNA reads TGTGCCAGCACCTCCGACTTAGGGGAGACCCAGTACTTC.

Turning to this clonotype: This may arise from a read error, as a much more abundant clone is one base away. V and J are TRBV29-1 and TRBJ2-1; no definite D call. CDR3 length: 15 residues. V was shortened by 1 base and J by 9 bases, with 19 bases between the two germline ends. Per germline, CDR1 SQVTM and CDR2 ANQGSEA. Here the CDR3 reads CSVEAPPREPTEQFF. In DNA form, the CDR3 reads TGCAGCGTTGAAGCCCCACCCAGAGAACCTACTGAGCAGTTCTTC.

There are many counts of this clonotype. The V gene is TRBV12-3 or TRBV12-4, the J gene TRBJ1-1; weak D call: TRBD1 (6 bases). This CDR3 region has 12 residues. V was pared by 6 bases and J by 10 bases, with 15 bases between. Here the CDR3 reads CASRPTGLGAFF. The CDR3, as DNA: TGTGCCAGCAGACCGACAGGCCTCGGAGCTTTCTTT.

Here the CDR3 reads CASSSDRGQDEQFF. The CDR3 DNA is TGTGCCAGCAGTTCGGACAGGGGGCAGGATGAGCAGTTCTTC. The V and J genes are TRBV2 and TRBJ2-1, with TRBD1 matching 11 bases. Unmatched junction bases numbered 5, after V lost 5 bases and J lost 8 bases. This CDR3 comprises 14 residues. Germline lookup yields CDR1 SNHLY and CDR2 FYNNEI.

This clonotype was counted at least ten times. This chain connects TRBV7-2 to TRBJ2-5, with D unresolved. V gave up 1 base and J gave up 5 bases, with 8 bases separating them. This CDR3 comprises 13 residues. CDR1 and CDR2 (germline): SGHTA, FQGNSA. CDR3 loop: CASSLVLRETQYF. The CDR3 region has the DNA TGTGCCAGCAGCTTAGTGCTTAGGGAGACCCAGTACTTC.

The V and J genes are TRBV10-1 and TRBJ2-1; D is uncertain. Trimming cost V 2 bases and J 3 bases, with 8 bases left between them. The CDR3 is 14 residues long. Germline CDR1 WNHNN, CDR2 SYGVQD (reference sequence). The CDR3 nucleotides are TGCGCCAGCAGTGAGCCCGGCGGCTACAATGAGCAGTTCTTC. This sequence encodes CASSEPGGYNEQFF.

About this clonotype: This may stem from a read error, because a much larger clone lies one nucleotide away. The chain links TRBV11-2 to TRBJ2-2; D is ambiguous. From germline, CDR1 is SGHAT and CDR2 FQNNGV. Trimming took off 7 bases at V and 6 bases at J, with 15 bases between the two ends. The CDR3 spans 14 residues. The CDR3 protein is CASNPLIEAGELFF. The CDR3, as DNA: TGTGCCAGCAACCCATTGATAGAAGCCGGGGAGCTGTTTTTT.

The V and J genes are TRBV20-1 and TRBJ2-1, with 13 bases identical to TRBD2. Germline lookup yields CDR1 DFQATT and CDR2 SNEGSKA (reference sequence). The trim removed 2 bases at V and 4 bases at J, leaving 5 bases unmatched. The CDR3 is made up of 16 amino acids. The CDR3 reads CSARPLAGGLYNEQFF. The CDR3 bases are TGCAGTGCTAGACCACTAGCGGGAGGGCTTTACAATGAGCAGTTCTTC.

This clonotype was counted between two and nine times. This chain uses TRBV7-9 with TRBJ2-1; the D is unclear. Trimming pared 0 bases from V and 7 bases from J, leaving 7 bases between. The CDR3 spans 13 residues. The germline V gene has CDR1 SEHNR and CDR2 FQNEAQ (reference sequence). CDR3 sequence (DNA): TGTGCCAGCAGCTTAGCGGCGGTGAATGAGCAGTTCTTC. It encodes CASSLAAVNEQFF.

This clonotype came up many times. The chain recombines TRBV12-3 or TRBV12-4 with TRBJ2-5, with TRBD1 as a possible D gene (5 bases). CDR3 length: 14 amino acids. V lost 3 bases to trimming and J lost 3 bases, with 11 bases between them. The CDR3 DNA reads as TGTGCCAGCAGTTTGAACGACAGAGAAGAGACCCAGTACTTC. Its translation: CASSLNDREETQYF.